This T cell receptor (beta chain) stems from a study of beta chain features in type 1 diabetes. Findings of the study overall: There was a moderate but significant shortening of TCRB CDR3s in all four CD4+ subsets of Type 1 diabetes patients. Sequencing the cDNA could make cells with high TCR expression show up more than they should.

All of the isolated RNA was reverse transcribed, so expressed TCRB transcripts were sequenced. Produced via immunoSEQ multiplex PCR; TCRdb's table is partial and in-frame only. The sample has roughly 290,000 clones; approximately 16% are singletons. About this clone itself: The antigen remains undetermined.

Sorted CD4+ subsets: naive, central memory, regulatory, stem cell-like memory (CD45RO/CCR7/CD25/CD127/CD95/CD27 panel). This TCR came from a man between 18 and 35 years old with type 1 diabetes. Material: naive CD4+ T cells from blood.

Here the CDR3 reads CATGEGQGGYYGYTF. CDR3 nucleotides: TGTGCCACCGGGGAGGGGCAGGGTGGCTACTATGGCTACACCTTC. The V and J genes are TRBV15 and TRBJ1-2, with TRBD1 as a possible D gene (5 bases). The CDR3 extends over 15 amino acids. V lost 8 bases and J 3 bases, leaving 19 bases between the germline ends. Germline V gene data show CDR1 as LNHNV and CDR2 as YYDKDF (reference sequence).